Listed here is a single T cell receptor (beta chain). The antigen is not known. There are 11 residues in the CDR3. V dropped 4 bases and J dropped 10 bases, with 13 bases sitting between them. From germline, CDR1 is SQVTM and CDR2 ANQGSEA. The data stem from a study of shared clonotypes between healthy human individuals. The study's findings and limits: A small donor pool kept down the genetic and exposure-history diversity that was represented. Generation probabilities of non-shared clonotypes were lower (relative to those shared by all four donors). Investigators expected sequencing depth to affect clonotype sharing among donors.

Assay execution proceeded at the deep level. TCRdb's table, derived via immunoSEQ multiplex PCR, lists solely in-frame clones and lacks some. The sample shows 2 million to 3 million clones, roughly 92% of them seen only once. The chain combines TRBV29-1 with TRBJ1-1; D possibly corresponds to TRBD1 (6 bases). The receptor was derived from a young man in good health. Sequencing was carried out using naive CD4+ T cells sorted from blood. Subset specified: CD45RA+ positively selected. The CDR3 coding sequence is TGCAGCGTTGGGGCAGGGGTAGGAGCTTTCTTT. This gives the protein CSVGAGVGAFF.